This T cell receptor beta chain is from a study of regulatory T cells in long-lasting Graves disease. TCR beta libraries were built with iRepertoire HTBI primers and Arm-PCR of CDR3 regions. MiXCR, run by TCRdb on the multiplex PCR reads, gives a single entry per CDR3 protein. The sample records 420,000 or so distinct CDR3 sequences, about 15% being singletons. The time point is: newly diagnosed GD, antithyroid drugs for less than 3 months. PBMCs were the source of the RNA used for TCR sequencing. This clonotype was seen ten or more times. Deletions cut 8 bases from V and 0 bases from J, with 17 bases between. The V gene's germline CDR1 is MNHEY and CDR2 SMNVEV (reference sequence). The CDR3 is made up of 17 amino acids. Another study also made use of these data, one on T cells in Graves' hyperthyroidism and ophthalmopathy.

The chain links TRBV27 to TRBJ2-6; tentative D call: TRBD2 (5 bases). This clonotype originated in a woman between 18 and 30 years old with Graves disease. Sequenced material: peripheral blood mononuclear cells (PBMCs), taken at new diagnosis, from a patient treated with antithyroid drugs. This chain's CDR3 is CASSVRRTLSGANVLTF. CDR3 coding DNA: TGTGCCAGCTCTGTGCGCAGGACTCTCTCTGGGGCCAACGTCCTGACTTTC.